This T cell receptor beta chain was captured by sequencing in a study of graft-versus-host responses after intestinal transplantation. As for this clone: Its antigen is unidentified.

TCRdb's copy holds only in-frame clones and misses some; the assay was immunoSEQ multiplex PCR. The repertoire holds about 97,000 clones, with 80% to 95% as singletons. General study results and limits: Some GvH clones appeared in ileal mucosa or blood before recipient bone marrow. HvG clone declines early post-transplant were associated with peak circulating GvH levels. Within the allografts of patients who had graft-donor T cell macrochimerism, graft-versus-host to host-versus-graft clonal ratios were high.

Germline CDR1 SNHLY, CDR2 FYNNEI. V shed 5 bases and J 6 bases; nucleotides not matched to a gene: 5. The CDR3 is 15 residues long. The rearrangement uses TRBV2 and TRBJ2-1, with 12 bases matching TRBD2. This clonotype originated in a human donor who was the organ donor for an intestinal transplant. The input for sequencing was unstimulated CD8+ T cells sorted from spleen or lymph node cells, taken before transplant. The CDR3 reads CASSPSGGARNEQFF. CDR3 coding DNA: TGTGCCAGCAGTCCTAGCGGGGGGGCCCGCAATGAGCAGTTCTTC.